What follows describes a single T cell receptor beta chain. Its matching antigen is unknown. The CDR3 sequence is 17 residues long. With 7 bases removed from V and 0 bases from J, the gap between germline ends came to 16 bases. Germline values: CDR1 LNHDA, CDR2 SQIVND (reference sequence). Time point indicated: pre-treatment sample, taken before nivolumab and TIL therapy. Pleural nodules or supraclavicular lymph nodes made up most of the excised metastases sampled. Progressing patients received lymphodepletion, expanded TIL infusion and IL-2. Enrollment ran from October 2017 to early 2020. This sample is part of a study of TIL therapy for anti-PD-1-resistant metastatic lung cancer. Study observations and caveats: This highly selected cohort may not generalize to typical lung cancer patients.

The libraries were made with immunoSEQ v3. Some clones are missing from TCRdb's copy, which holds only in-frame ones; the method was immunoSEQ multiplex PCR. Of more than 9,000 clones listed, less than 75% were seen once; the top ten hold 7.4%. V usage is TRBV19 and J usage is TRBJ1-6; D uncertain. This specimen was tumor tissue, taken at baseline. This receptor was obtained from a person between 25 and 80 years old with non-small cell lung cancer. The CDR3 bases are TGTGCCAGTAATTCCGGACCTGCCAGCTCCTATAATTCACCCCTCCACTTT. Its protein is CASNSGPASSYNSPLHF.